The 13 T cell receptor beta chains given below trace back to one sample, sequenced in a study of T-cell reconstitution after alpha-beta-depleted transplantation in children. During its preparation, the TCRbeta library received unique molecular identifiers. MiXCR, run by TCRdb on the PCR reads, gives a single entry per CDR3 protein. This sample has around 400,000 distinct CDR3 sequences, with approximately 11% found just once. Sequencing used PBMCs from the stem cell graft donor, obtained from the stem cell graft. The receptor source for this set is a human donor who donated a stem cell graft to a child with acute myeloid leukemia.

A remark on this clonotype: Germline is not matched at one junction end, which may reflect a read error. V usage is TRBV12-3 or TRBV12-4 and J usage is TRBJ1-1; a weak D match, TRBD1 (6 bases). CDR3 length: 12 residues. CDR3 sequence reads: CAFCPGGTEAFF. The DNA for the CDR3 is TGTGCCTTCTGTCCCGGGGGCACTGAAGCTTTCTTC.

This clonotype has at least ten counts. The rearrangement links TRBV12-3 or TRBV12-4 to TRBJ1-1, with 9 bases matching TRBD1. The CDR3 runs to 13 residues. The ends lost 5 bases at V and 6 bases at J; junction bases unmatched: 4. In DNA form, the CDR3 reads TGTGCCAGCAGTGGGACAGGGAGGCCTGAAGCTTTCTTT. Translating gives CASSGTGRPEAFF.

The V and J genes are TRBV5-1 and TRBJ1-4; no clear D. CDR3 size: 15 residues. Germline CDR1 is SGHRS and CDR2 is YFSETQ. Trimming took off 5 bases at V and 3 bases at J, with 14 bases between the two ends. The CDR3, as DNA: TGCGCCAGCAGTTACGGTGCCAGATCTAATGAAAAACTGTTTTTT. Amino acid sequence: CASSYGARSNEKLFF. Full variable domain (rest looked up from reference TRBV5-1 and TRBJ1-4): KAGVTQTPRYLIKTRGQQVTLSCSPISGHRSVSWYQQTPGQGLQFLFEYFSETQRNKGNFPGRFSGRQFSNSRSEMNVSTLELGDSALYLCASSYGARSNEKLFFGSGTQLSVL.

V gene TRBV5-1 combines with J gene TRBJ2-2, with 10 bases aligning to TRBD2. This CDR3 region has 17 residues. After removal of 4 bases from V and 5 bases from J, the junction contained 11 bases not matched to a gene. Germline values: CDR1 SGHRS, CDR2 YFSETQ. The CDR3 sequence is CASSGIGTSVRTGELFF. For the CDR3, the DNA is TGCGCCAGCAGCGGAATAGGGACTAGCGTTCGGACCGGGGAGCTGTTTTTT. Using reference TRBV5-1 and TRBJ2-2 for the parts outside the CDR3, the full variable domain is KAGVTQTPRYLIKTRGQQVTLSCSPISGHRSVSWYQQTPGQGLQFLFEYFSETQRNKGNFPGRFSGRQFSNSRSEMNVSTLELGDSALYLCASSGIGTSVRTGELFFGEGSRLTVL.

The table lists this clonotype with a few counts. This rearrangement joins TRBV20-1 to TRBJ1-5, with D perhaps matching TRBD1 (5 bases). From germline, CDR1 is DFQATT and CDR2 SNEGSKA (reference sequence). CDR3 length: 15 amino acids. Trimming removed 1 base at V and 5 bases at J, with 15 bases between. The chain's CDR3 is CSARGGRVGYQPQHF. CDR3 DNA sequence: TGCAGTGCTAGAGGGGGCAGGGTCGGGTATCAGCCCCAGCATTTT.

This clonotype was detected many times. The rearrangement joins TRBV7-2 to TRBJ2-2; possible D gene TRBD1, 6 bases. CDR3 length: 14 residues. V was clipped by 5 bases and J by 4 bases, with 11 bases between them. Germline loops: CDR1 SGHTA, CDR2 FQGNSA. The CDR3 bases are TGTGCCAGCAGCCGCCAGGGGTCCACCGGGGAGCTGTTTTTT. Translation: CASSRQGSTGELFF.

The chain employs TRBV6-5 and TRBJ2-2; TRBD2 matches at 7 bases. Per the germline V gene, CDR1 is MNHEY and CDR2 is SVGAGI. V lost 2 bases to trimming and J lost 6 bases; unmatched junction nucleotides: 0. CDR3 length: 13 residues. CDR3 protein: CASSYRGAGELFF. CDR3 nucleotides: TGTGCCAGCAGTTACCGGGGGGCCGGGGAGCTGTTTTTT.

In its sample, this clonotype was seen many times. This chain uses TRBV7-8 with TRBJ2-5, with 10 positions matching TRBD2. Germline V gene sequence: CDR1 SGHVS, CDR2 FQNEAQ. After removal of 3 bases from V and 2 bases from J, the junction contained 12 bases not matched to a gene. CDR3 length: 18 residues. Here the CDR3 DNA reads TGTGCCAGCAGCTTTAGGGGGGGGAAAGCGGGAGGGCAAGAGACCCAGTACTTC. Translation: CASSFRGGKAGGQETQYF.

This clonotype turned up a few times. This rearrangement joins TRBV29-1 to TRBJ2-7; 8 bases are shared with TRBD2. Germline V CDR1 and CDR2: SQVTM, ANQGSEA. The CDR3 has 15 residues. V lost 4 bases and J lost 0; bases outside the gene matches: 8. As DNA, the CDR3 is TGCAGCGTTGCCCGATATAGCGGGAACTCCTACGAGCAGTACTTC. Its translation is CSVARYSGNSYEQYF.

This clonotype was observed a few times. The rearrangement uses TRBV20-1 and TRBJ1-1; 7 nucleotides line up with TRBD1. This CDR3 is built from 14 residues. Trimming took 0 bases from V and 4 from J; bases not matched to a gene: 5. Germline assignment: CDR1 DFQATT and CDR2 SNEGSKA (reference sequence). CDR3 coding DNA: TGCAGTGCTAGAGATCGGGCAGGGGGCACTGAAGCTTTCTTT. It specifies CSARDRAGGTEAFF.

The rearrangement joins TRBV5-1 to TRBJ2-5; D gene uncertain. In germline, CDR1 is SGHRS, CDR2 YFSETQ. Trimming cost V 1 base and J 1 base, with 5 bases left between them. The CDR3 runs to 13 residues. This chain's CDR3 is CASSLFLQETQYF. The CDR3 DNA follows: TGCGCCAGCAGCTTGTTTCTCCAAGAGACCCAGTACTTC.

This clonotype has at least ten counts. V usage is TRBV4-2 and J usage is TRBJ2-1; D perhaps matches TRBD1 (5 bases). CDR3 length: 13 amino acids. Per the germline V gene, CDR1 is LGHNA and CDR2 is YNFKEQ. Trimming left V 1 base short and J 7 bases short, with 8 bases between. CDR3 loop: CASSQGQLNEQFF. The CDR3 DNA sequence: TGTGCCAGCAGCCAAGGACAGCTTAATGAGCAGTTCTTC.

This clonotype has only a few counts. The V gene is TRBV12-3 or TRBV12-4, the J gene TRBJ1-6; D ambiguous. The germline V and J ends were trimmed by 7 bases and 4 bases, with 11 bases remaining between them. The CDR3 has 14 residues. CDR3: CASTPREYNSPLHF. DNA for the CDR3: TGTGCCAGCACTCCACGGGAGTATAATTCACCCCTCCACTTT.